The rows below give T cell receptor beta chains drawn from one sample of a study of cytomegalovirus exposure and HLA in healthy donors. The data were produced by immunoSEQ multiplex PCR, yet TCRdb's version contains in-frame clones alone and is incomplete. Here the sample table reports approximately 72,000 clones. Sequencing was carried out using PBMCs. Receptor source: a woman between 40 and 55 years old in good health and CMV-seropositive. Both conserved end residues are part of each CDR3. D genes are given only for firm matches.

TRBV5-4,TRBD1,TRBJ2-2,TGTGCCAGCAGCTTATACGGGACAGGGCGTACCGGGGAGCTGTTTTTT,CASSLYGTGRTGELFF
TRBV7-3,TRBD1,TRBJ2-5,TGTGCCAGCAGCTCAACCGACAGGGTTCAGTACTTC,CASSSTDRVQYF
TRBV5-4,.,TRBJ1-2,TGTGCCAGCAGTCCGATGGGGGGTGGCTACACCTTC,CASSPMGGGYTF
TRBV15,.,TRBJ2-7,TGTGCCACCAGCAGAGAAAACGAGGGCCCCAGCGAGCAGTACTTC,CATSRENEGPSEQYF
TRBV2,TRBD1,TRBJ1-1,TGTGCCAGCAGAGGTTGGACAGGCGGTGAAGCTTTCTTT,CASRGWTGGEAFF
TRBV5-1,.,TRBJ1-4,TGCGCCAGCGGTCGAGGGCAGGGGAACGAAAAACTGTTTTTT,CASGRGQGNEKLFF
TRBV7-2,TRBD2,TRBJ2-3,TGTGCCAGCAGCTTAAACCCCCCTAGCGGAGGCACAGATACGCAGTATTTT,CASSLNPPSGGTDTQYF
TRBV2,.,TRBJ1-4,TGTGCCAGCAGGGATCCCGGGGATGAAAAACTGTTTTTT,CASRDPGDEKLFF
TRBV28,TRBD2,TRBJ2-7,TGTGCCAGTATACCGGGACTAGCGGGACTTAGTTGGGAGCAGTACTTC,CASIPGLAGLSWEQYF
TRBV6-5,TRBD1,TRBJ2-7,TGTGCCAGCCGGACAGGGATGAGCTCCTACGAGCAGTACTTC,CASRTGMSSYEQYF
TRBV11-2,TRBD2,TRBJ2-5,TGTGCCAGCACCCCGGGAGGGCTAGCCGGAGAGACCCAGTACTTC,CASTPGGLAGETQYF
TRBV5-1,.,TRBJ1-2,TGCGCCAGCAGCGCCGGGAGAAACGGTGGCTACACCTTC,CASSAGRNGGYTF
TRBV5-1,TRBD1,TRBJ2-2,TGCGCCAGCAGCTTGTTGCAGGGGGCGGTCACCGGGGAGCTGTTTTTT,CASSLLQGAVTGELFF
TRBV20-1,.,TRBJ2-1,TGCAGTGCTAGACTTCGGAATGAGCAGTTCTTC,CSARLRNEQFF
TRBV5-4,TRBD2,TRBJ2-2,TGTGCCAGCAGCTTTAGCAGCGGGAGGGCCTGGAGGATCCATTGGCGGGAGCTGTTTTTT,CASSFSSGRAWRIHWRELFF
TRBV7-3,.,TRBJ2-4,TGTGCCAGCAGCTCTGGCGGGGGCAGCTACATTCAGTACTTC,CASSSGGGSYIQYF
TRBV6-1,TRBD1,TRBJ1-1,TGTGCCAGCAGTAGGGACAGCATGAACACTGAAGCTTTCTTT,CASSRDSMNTEAFF
TRBV9,TRBD1,TRBJ1-2,TGTGCCAGCAGCGTAGAGAGGGACAGGGGTGGCTACACCTTC,CASSVERDRGGYTF
TRBV14,.,TRBJ2-3,TGTGCCAGCAGCCAGCGACTAGGGAGCACAGATACGCAGTATTTT,CASSQRLGSTDTQYF
TRBV7-8,TRBD1,TRBJ2-5,TGTGCCAGCAGCTTAGTGGGACAGGCGATTGCGGCCCAGTACTTC,CASSLVGQAIAAQYF
TRBV5-5,.,TRBJ1-1,TGTGCCAGCAGCTTGAGAGGCCTCACAGGCCTCTACACTGAAGCTTTCTTT,CASSLRGLTGLYTEAFF
TRBV7-8,.,TRBJ1-5,TGTGCCAGCAGCTTAGCAGGGGATGGGAATCAGCCCCAGCATTTT,CASSLAGDGNQPQHF
TRBV27,.,TRBJ2-7,TGTGCCAGCAGTTTATCGGACAGTTCTTCCTACGAGCAGTACTTC,CASSLSDSSSYEQYF
TRBV7-7,TRBD2,TRBJ2-1,TGTGCCAGCAGTGAACTAGCGGGGGGGCCCTATGAGCAGTTCTTC,CASSELAGGPYEQFF
TRBV11-2,TRBD2,TRBJ2-1,TGTGCCAGCAGCTTGGGCGGGGGAGGCTACAATGAGCAGTTCTTC,CASSLGGGGYNEQFF
TRBV5-1,TRBD2,TRBJ2-7,TGCGCCAGCAGCTCCGGGACTAGCGGAGGCGAGCAGTACTTC,CASSSGTSGGEQYF
TRBV15,TRBD2,TRBJ2-3,TGTGCCACCAGCAGAGATCGGGGGGGCACAGATACGCAGTATTTT,CATSRDRGGTDTQYF
TRBV2,.,TRBJ1-1,TGTGCCAGCAGTGCGTATGTGAACACTGAAGCTTTCTTT,CASSAYVNTEAFF
TRBV7-6,.,TRBJ1-1,TGTGCCAGCAGCAAAGAGATGAACACTGAAGCTTTCTTT,CASSKEMNTEAFF
TRBV5-1,.,TRBJ2-3,TGCGCCAGCAGCTTGGGGGTCTCGGACAGCCTCTTCACAGATACGCAGTATTTT,CASSLGVSDSLFTDTQYF
TRBV6-1,.,TRBJ1-5,TGTGCCAGCAGTGTCCTGGGGGCACCCCCCTCCCAGCATTTT,CASSVLGAPPSQHF
TRBV25-1,TRBD1,TRBJ1-5,TGTGCCAGCAGTGAAGAGACAGGGCTTCAGCCCCAGCATTTT,CASSEETGLQPQHF
TRBV18,TRBD1,TRBJ1-1,TGTGCCAGCTCACCCCCGGGACAGAGGAACACTGAAGCTTTCTTT,CASSPPGQRNTEAFF
TRBV9,.,TRBJ1-4,TGTGCCAGCAGCACTCGGGGGGCGGCTAATGAAAAACTGTTTTTT,CASSTRGAANEKLFF
TRBV28,TRBD1,TRBJ2-7,TGTGCCAGCAGGCAACAGGGGGAGGACGAGCAGTACTTC,CASRQQGEDEQYF
TRBV6-1,.,TRBJ1-1,TGTGCCAGCAGGCGGGGACGGAACACTGAAGCTTTCTTT,CASRRGRNTEAFF
TRBV19,TRBD1,TRBJ2-5,TGTGCCAGTAGCCTGGGACAGGGGTTTTGGGAGACCCAGTACTTC,CASSLGQGFWETQYF
TRBV13,.,TRBJ1-1,TGTGCCAGCAGCTTATTACAGCCGAACACTGAAGCTTTCTTT,CASSLLQPNTEAFF
TRBV6-5,.,TRBJ1-1,TGTGCCAGCAGTGGGCGGGAGCGCGGTGAAGCTTTCTTT,CASSGRERGEAFF
TRBV5-1,TRBD1,TRBJ2-5,TGCGCCAGCAGCTCTACTACAGGGGTGGGAGAGACCCAGTACTTC,CASSSTTGVGETQYF
TRBV11-3,TRBD2,TRBJ2-1,TGTGCCAGCAGCCTAAGGACTAGTTGGGTAAATGAGCAGTTCTTC,CASSLRTSWVNEQFF
TRBV14,TRBD2,TRBJ2-7,TGTGCCAGCAGCACTAGCGGCTCCTACGAGCAGTACTTC,CASSTSGSYEQYF
TRBV4-1,.,TRBJ2-3,TGCGCCAGCAGCCAAGAGTCCTTCACAGATACGCAGTATTTT,CASSQESFTDTQYF
TRBV11-2,.,TRBJ2-5,TGTGCCAGCAGCTTAGAGCCGGGGACAAAGGAGACCCAGTACTTC,CASSLEPGTKETQYF
TRBV27,TRBD2,TRBJ2-1,TGTGCCAGCAGTTCCCCTGGCGGGGGTTCCTACAATGAGCAGTTCTTC,CASSSPGGGSYNEQFF
TRBV5-1,.,TRBJ1-1,TGCGCCAGCAGCCCGGCGGGAGACACTGAAGCTTTCTTT,CASSPAGDTEAFF
TRBV10-1,TRBD1,TRBJ1-3,TGCGCCAGCAGCGCGGACAGGGAAGGAAACACCATATATTTT,CASSADREGNTIYF
TRBV6-6,TRBD1,TRBJ1-5,TGTGCCAGCAGTTACGACAGGGAGCTTCGGCAGCCCCAGCATTTT,CASSYDRELRQPQHF
TRBV4-3,TRBD1,TRBJ1-1,TGCGCCAGCAGCCCGACCCCACCATCCGGGACAGGGAGCCACACTGAAGCTTTCTTT,CASSPTPPSGTGSHTEAFF
TRBV5-1,TRBD2,TRBJ2-3,TGCGCCAGCAGCAGTGGCGGGGGGCGAACAGATACGCAGTATTTT,CASSSGGGRTDTQYF
TRBV6-5,.,TRBJ2-7,TGTGCCAGCAGTTACGCGGGGAGCTCCTACGAGCAGTACTTC,CASSYAGSSYEQYF
TRBV7-2,TRBD2,TRBJ2-7,TGTGCCAGCAGCCGTAGCGGGCAAGCCTACGAGCAGTACTTC,CASSRSGQAYEQYF
TRBV30,.,TRBJ2-7,TGTGCCTATACACCAGGGCCCAGAGCCTCCTACGAGCAGTACTTC,CAYTPGPRASYEQYF
TRBV28,.,TRBJ2-7,TGTGCCAGCAGTCCCCCCACGGGTCTGTCCTACGAGCAGTACTTC,CASSPPTGLSYEQYF